This note documents a single T cell receptor (beta chain) sequence. The antigen is unknown. This sample stems from a study of shared clonotypes between healthy human individuals. Across the whole study: Plates per donor: three CD4 naive, three CD4 memory, two CD8 naive, one CD8 memory.

The assay was immunoSEQ multiplex PCR, and TCRdb's table has in-frame clones only and misses some. The sample includes over 2 million clones, just under 95% seen only once; the top ten take roughly 1%. In the naive CD8 group, cells lacked CD45RO and were positively selected for CCR7, so terminally differentiated effector memory CD45RA+ cells were left out. Overall study findings and caveats: What naive subsets generally showed was a larger estimated richness than memory subsets showed. The authors expected sequencing depth to affect clonotype sharing among donors. Rarefaction revealed incomplete sorted-subset sequencing despite large depth.

Trimming stripped 1 base from V and 4 bases from J, with 7 bases between. The CDR3 sequence is 14 residues long. CDR1 PRHDT and CDR2 FYEKMQ come from the germline V gene (reference sequence). The TCR was taken from a man younger than 30 in good health. The gene calls are TRBV13 and TRBJ2-2; D is possibly TRBD1 or TRBD2 (5 bases each). Sequencing input: naive CD8+ T cells sorted from blood. The CDR3 DNA sequence: TGTGCCAGCAGCTTAGCGGGGCCCACCGGGGAGCTGTTTTTT. This encodes CASSLAGPTGELFF.